This T cell receptor beta chain originates from a study of cytomegalovirus exposure and HLA in healthy donors. Across the study: In an earlier analysis, 95 million to 140 million unique TCR beta sequences were found from 150 million to 200 million T cells. Findings of the study overall: The listing of 150 to 200 TCR beta chains classed them as cytomegalovirus-associated.

13 Jbeta primers and 60 Vbeta primers were used for the PCR. Assay used: immunoSEQ multiplex PCR; TCRdb lists only in-frame clones, some missing. The repertoire holds 150,000 or so clones, with 70% to 80% as singletons. V was clipped by 6 bases and J by 4 bases; unmatched bases: 14. The CDR3 consists of 16 residues. The V gene's germline CDR1 is MNHNY and CDR2 SVGAGI (reference sequence). On this clone itself: Its antigen is as yet unknown.

This chain joins TRBV6-6 and TRBJ1-2; 7 nucleotides align to TRBD1. This sequence originates from a woman in her 40s in good health and CMV-seronegative. Input material: PBMCs. CDR3 DNA sequence: TGTGCCAGCAGCCACGAGGGACAGCCTGGGCGCTATGGCTACACCTTC. Protein: CASSHEGQPGRYGYTF.